This T cell receptor beta chain was sequenced during a study of blood T cell repertoires in COVID-19. Study in general: Material from acute and convalescent COVID-19 was sourced from the United States, Italy and Spain.

Using immunoSEQ multiplex PCR, the repertoire was profiled, and TCRdb retains in-frame clones only, with some absent. The table includes over 100,000 clones, around 83% detected once. V shed 6 bases, J shed 5 bases, and the junction held 9 bases outside the gene matches. CDR3 length: 15 amino acids. The germline CDR1 and CDR2 sequences are SNHLY and FYNNEI. The chain links TRBV2 to TRBJ1-5; the match to TRBD1 covers 8 bases. The sequence was obtained from a man aged 65-85 years with acute or convalescent COVID-19. The specimen sequenced was peripheral blood. CDR3 protein: CASSSVRGLYQPQHF. The CDR3, as DNA: TGTGCCAGCAGCTCTGTCAGGGGGCTATATCAGCCCCAGCATTTT.